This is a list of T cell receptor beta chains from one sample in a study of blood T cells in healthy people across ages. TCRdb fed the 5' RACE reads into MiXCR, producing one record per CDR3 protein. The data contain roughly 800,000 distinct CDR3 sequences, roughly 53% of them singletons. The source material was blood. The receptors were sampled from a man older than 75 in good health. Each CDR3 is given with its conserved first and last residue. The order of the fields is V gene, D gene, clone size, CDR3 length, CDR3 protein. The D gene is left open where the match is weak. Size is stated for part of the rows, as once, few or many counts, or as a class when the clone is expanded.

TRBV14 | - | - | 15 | CASSPNRAHNYGYTF
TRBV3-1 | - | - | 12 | CASSQGHNEQFF
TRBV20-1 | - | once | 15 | CSASATRGGTDTQYF
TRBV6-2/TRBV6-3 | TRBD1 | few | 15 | CASSFRTGRNYGYTF
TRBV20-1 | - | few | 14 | CSARDGQGRSPLHF
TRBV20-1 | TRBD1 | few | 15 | CSARRSTGANYGYTF
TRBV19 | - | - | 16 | CASSTPRRDLNTEAFF
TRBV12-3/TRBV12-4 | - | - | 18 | CASSLDLAVQDANTEAFF
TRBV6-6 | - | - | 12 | CASRDHYNEQYF
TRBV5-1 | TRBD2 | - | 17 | CASSSTQWAGDADTQYF
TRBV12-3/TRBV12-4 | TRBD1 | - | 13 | CATQGQLGLEQYF
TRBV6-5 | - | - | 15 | CASSRQSLGGLEQYF
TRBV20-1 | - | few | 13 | CSAPGTNTGELFF
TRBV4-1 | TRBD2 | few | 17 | CASSQEPTASGSYEQYF
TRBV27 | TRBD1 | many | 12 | CASSAGGYEQYF
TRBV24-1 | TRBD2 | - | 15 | CATSDPRAGAETQYF